These 18 T cell receptor beta chains originate from one sample sequenced in a study of T cells in Graves' hyperthyroidism and ophthalmopathy. Amplification of TCR beta CDR3 regions was performed using RNA transcripts as template. HTBI primers were employed in a first-round RT-PCR of the TCR CDR3. Each CDR3 protein is one row after TCRdb ran MiXCR on the multiplex PCR reads. The sample has a few hundred thousand distinct CDR3 sequences; around 20% are singletons. Sample: blood. The receptors stem from a man between 18 and 29 years old with Graves' hyperthyroidism.

This clonotype was counted ten times or more. The V and J genes are TRBV11-2 and TRBJ2-2; no clear D. This CDR3 has 13 residues. In germline, CDR1 is SGHAT, CDR2 FQNNGV. V lost 4 bases and J lost 5, with 8 bases in between. DNA for the CDR3: TGTGCCAGCAGCTGGGCTGTAACCGGGGAGCTGTTTTTT. Its protein product is CASSWAVTGELFF.

This clonotype appeared many times. This chain uses TRBV28 with TRBJ2-7; 9 bases are shared with TRBD1. The germline CDR1 and CDR2 sequences are MDHEN and SYDVKM. The V and J ends lost 4 bases and 5 bases, in that order; junction bases with no gene match: 15. The CDR3 sequence is 17 residues long. The CDR3 here is CASSSTTLDRGFDEQYF. Written as DNA, the CDR3 is TGTGCCAGCAGTTCCACTACACTGGACAGGGGATTCGACGAGCAGTACTTC.

This clonotype came up many times. The chain links TRBV20-1 to TRBJ1-1; 8 bases match TRBD1. The germline gives CDR1 DFQATT, CDR2 SNEGSKA (reference sequence). V trimming: 6 bases; J trimming: 4 bases; junction bases outside the gene matches: 7. The CDR3 runs 13 residues. The CDR3: CSADTGGITEAFF. Here the CDR3 DNA reads TGCAGTGCAGACACAGGGGGTATCACTGAAGCTTTCTTT.

The gene calls are TRBV15 and TRBJ1-2, with D possibly TRBD1 on 5 matching bases. Deletions cut 2 bases from V and 0 bases from J, with 10 bases between. The CDR3 totals 15 residues. Germline CDR1 is LNHNV and CDR2 is YYDKDF (reference sequence). CDR3 sequence (DNA): TGTGCCACCAGCAGATACAGGACGACTAACTATGGCTACACCTTC. Encoded protein: CATSRYRTTNYGYTF.

This clonotype showed up many times. The chain couples TRBV28 to TRBJ2-7; 7 bases line up with TRBD1. CDR1 is MDHEN and CDR2 is SYDVKM in the germline V gene. Losses at the gene ends were 10 bases for V and 3 bases for J; bases not matched to a gene: 9. This CDR3 is built from 13 residues. CDR3 sequence (DNA): TGTGCCATCTTACGGACAGGAGGCTACGAGCAGTACTTC. Amino acids: CAILRTGGYEQYF.

This clonotype was counted a few times. The chain carries TRBV18 and TRBJ1-1; D call uncertain. Germline values: CDR1 KGHSH, CDR2 LQKENI. The CDR3 sequence is 13 residues long. V lost 2 bases and J 8 bases, leaving 12 bases between the germline ends. CDR3 residues: CASSPGGAAEAFF. DNA of the CDR3: TGTGCCAGCTCACCAGGAGGAGCAGCCGAAGCTTTCTTT.

The V call is TRBV28, the J call TRBJ1-2, with D perhaps matching TRBD1 (5 bases). V was trimmed by 5 bases and J by 7 bases, leaving 11 bases between them. Germline V lookup: CDR1 MDHEN, CDR2 SYDVKM. CDR3 length equals 12 residues. The CDR3 DNA sequence: TGTGCCAGCAGTCTCAGGGAGATTGGCTACACCTTC. Its translation: CASSLREIGYTF.

A word on this clonotype: A much bigger clone sits one base away, suggesting this may be a read error. The chain has TRBV20-1 and TRBJ1-5; no firm D call. This CDR3 has 12 residues. Germline CDR1 and CDR2: DFQATT and SNEGSKA (reference sequence). Between the trimmed V and J ends, which lost 3 bases and 2 bases, there was a span of 5 bases. The CDR3 here is CSASHGNQPQHF. CDR3 coding DNA: TGCAGTGCTAGTCACGGCAATCAGCCCCAGCATTTT.

This clonotype was observed many times. Compared with germline, one end of the junction differs, possibly owing to a read error. This chain links TRBV5-1 with TRBJ2-2; 8 nucleotides agree with TRBD2. CDR3 length equals 13 residues. CDR1 is SGHRS, CDR2 YFSETQ, per germline. As DNA, the CDR3 is TGTGCCAGCAGTTTAGCGGGAACCGGGGAGCTGTTTTTT. Encoded protein: CASSLAGTGELFF.

This clonotype was recorded only once. This CDR3 is CASRDRVRNSPLHF. CDR3 nucleotide sequence: TGCGCCAGCAGGGACAGGGTGAGGAATTCACCCCTCCACTTT. The V and J genes are TRBV5-1 and TRBJ1-6; 8 bases are shared with TRBD1. There are 14 residues in the CDR3. Trimming removed 5 bases from V and 7 bases from J; junction bases left unmatched: 5. Looked up from germline, CDR1 is SGHRS and CDR2 is YFSETQ.

The V and J genes are TRBV28 and TRBJ1-2; D remains unclear. The CDR3 sequence is 15 residues long. Germline lookup yields CDR1 MDHEN and CDR2 SYDVKM. Trimming took off 6 bases at V and 3 bases at J, with 17 bases between the two ends. This CDR3 reads CASSLMENSYYGYTF. Here the CDR3 DNA reads TGTGCCAGCAGCCTAATGGAGAACTCTTACTATGGCTACACCTTC.

CDR3: CASRDPGQGMRGYTF. CDR3 in DNA: TGTGCCAGCAGGGACCCGGGACAGGGAATGCGTGGCTACACCTTC. The chain carries TRBV6-1 and TRBJ1-2; 9 positions agree with TRBD1. This CDR3 has 15 residues. V dropped 6 bases and J dropped 7; count of bases not matched to a gene: 12. Per the germline V gene, CDR1 is MNHNS and CDR2 is SASEGT.

V gene TRBV10-1 combines with J gene TRBJ2-7; unclear D gene. Germline loops: CDR1 WNHNN, CDR2 SYGVQD (reference sequence). The V end was cut by 0 bases, the J end by 5 bases, with 11 bases between. The CDR3 has 14 amino acids. CDR3 nucleotide sequence: TGCGCCAGCAGTGAGTCCTTCGGCTTGGACGAGCAGTACTTC. Translation: CASSESFGLDEQYF.

This clonotype was counted many times. The chain combines TRBV6-5 with TRBJ2-7; a possible D gene is TRBD1 (6 bases). This CDR3 is 13 amino acids long. Per the germline V gene, CDR1 is MNHEY and CDR2 is SVGAGI. Trimming shortened V by 2 bases and J by 3 bases, and 8 bases separated the two germline ends. The CDR3: CASSYGQHYEQYF. The CDR3, as DNA: TGTGCCAGCAGTTACGGACAGCACTACGAGCAGTACTTC.

The table lists this clonotype with a few counts. The chain links TRBV28 to TRBJ1-5, with D tentatively TRBD1 (6 bases). The CDR3 spans 14 residues. Germline V lookup: CDR1 MDHEN, CDR2 SYDVKM. V was clipped by 6 bases and J by 4 bases, with 13 bases between them. CDR3 protein: CASRQGLGNQPQHF. CDR3 DNA sequence: TGTGCCAGCAGGCAGGGGTTGGGTAATCAGCCCCAGCATTTT.

This chain links TRBV4-1 with TRBJ1-2; D possibly corresponds to TRBD1 (5 bases). Germline values: CDR1 MGHRA, CDR2 YSYEKL. V lost 0 bases and J 1 base, leaving 9 bases between the germline ends. This CDR3 has 15 amino acids. The CDR3 DNA is TGCGCCAGCAGCCAAGAAGGAGGGGTTAACTATGGCTACACCTTC. This encodes CASSQEGGVNYGYTF.

The gene calls are TRBV2 and TRBJ1-3; possibly TRBD1 for D (5 bases). The CDR3 is made up of 15 amino acids. Trimming took 6 bases from V and 8 from J, leaving 20 bases between them. Germline CDR1 and CDR2: SNHLY and FYNNEI. The CDR3 here is CASSYGTPLGDTIYF. CDR3 coding DNA: TGTGCCAGCAGCTACGGGACTCCCCTCGGGGACACCATATATTTT.

J is TRBJ2-7 and V is TRBV12-3 or TRBV12-4; unclear D gene. V gave up 6 bases and J gave up 5 bases, with 14 bases separating them. The CDR3 runs to 13 residues. The CDR3: CASRWTNQDEQYF. CDR3 nucleotides: TGTGCCAGCAGATGGACCAACCAGGACGAGCAGTACTTC.